This T cell receptor beta chain is from a study of T-cell reconstitution after alpha-beta-depleted transplantation in children. For TCRbeta, the library was prepared with unique molecular identifiers. TCRdb reprocessed the PCR reads via MiXCR and lists one record per CDR3 protein. The data show approximately 350,000 distinct CDR3 sequences, about 14% seen once. This clonotype was recorded a few times. The CDR3 has 18 residues. V was pared by 0 bases and J by 0 bases, with 15 bases between. Germline V CDR1 and CDR2: LGHNA, YSLEER. The clonotype originates from a human donor who donated a stem cell graft to a child with Fanconi anemia. The sequencing here drew on PBMCs, taken from the stem cell graft. The chain joins TRBV4-3 to TRBJ2-1, with D uncertain. The CDR3 region is CASSQEPQTESSYNEQFF. DNA of the CDR3: TGCGCCAGCAGCCAAGAGCCTCAAACAGAAAGCTCCTACAATGAGCAGTTCTTC.